These 3 T cell receptor beta chains originate from one sample sequenced in a study of T cells in Graves' hyperthyroidism and ophthalmopathy (dated by TCRdb to the late 2010s). The library was prepared using multiplex PCR. TCRdb records Illumina HiSeq 2000 as the sequencer. Amplification of TCR beta CDR3 regions was carried out from RNA transcripts. The first round of RT-PCR for the TCR CDR3 was performed with the HTBI primer set and the Qiagen OneStep RT-PCR kit. TCRdb ran its own pipeline on the public reads, namely fastp trimming at Q25 and MiXCR clone calling, and kept in-frame beta chains. Each CDR3 protein gets just one entry, which takes the most common genes and DNA from the rows behind it. The sample table shows approximately 610,000 distinct CDR3 sequences, and roughly 17% are seen once. Jointly, the top ten make up 15% to 20% of the sample. Sample: blood. Receptors were obtained from a young woman with Graves' hyperthyroidism.

Comments on this clonotype: A single base separates this from a much larger clone, so it may be a read error. The chain carries TRBV11-2 and TRBJ2-2, with a possible D match to TRBD2 (6 bases). Germline lookup yields CDR1 SGHAT and CDR2 FQNNGV. This CDR3 spans 13 amino acids. The CDR3 spells CATPPEGGGERFF. The DNA of the CDR3 is TGTGCCACACCCCCGGAGGGCGGCGGGGAGCGGTTTTTT.

The chain combines TRBV6-1 with TRBJ1-2, with TRBD1 identical over 11 bases. The CDR3 totals 19 residues. V was clipped by 5 bases and J by 3 bases; unmatched bases: 17. CDR1 is MNHNS and CDR2 is SASEGT in the germline V gene. CDR3 nucleotides: TGTGCCAGCAGTCCACCGGACAGGGGGCGCGCGAGTTACGACTATGGCTACACCTTC. It specifies CASSPPDRGRASYDYGYTF.

This clonotype was observed a handful of times. The chain joins TRBV28 to TRBJ1-6; perhaps TRBD1 as D (5 bases). The V gene's germline CDR1 is MDHEN and CDR2 SYDVKM. Trimming took 5 bases from V and 10 from J, leaving 15 bases between them. This CDR3 comprises 14 residues. In DNA form, the CDR3 reads TGTGCCAGCAGTCCCCGGGGGGTAGGATCACCCCTCCACTTT. This codes for CASSPRGVGSPLHF.